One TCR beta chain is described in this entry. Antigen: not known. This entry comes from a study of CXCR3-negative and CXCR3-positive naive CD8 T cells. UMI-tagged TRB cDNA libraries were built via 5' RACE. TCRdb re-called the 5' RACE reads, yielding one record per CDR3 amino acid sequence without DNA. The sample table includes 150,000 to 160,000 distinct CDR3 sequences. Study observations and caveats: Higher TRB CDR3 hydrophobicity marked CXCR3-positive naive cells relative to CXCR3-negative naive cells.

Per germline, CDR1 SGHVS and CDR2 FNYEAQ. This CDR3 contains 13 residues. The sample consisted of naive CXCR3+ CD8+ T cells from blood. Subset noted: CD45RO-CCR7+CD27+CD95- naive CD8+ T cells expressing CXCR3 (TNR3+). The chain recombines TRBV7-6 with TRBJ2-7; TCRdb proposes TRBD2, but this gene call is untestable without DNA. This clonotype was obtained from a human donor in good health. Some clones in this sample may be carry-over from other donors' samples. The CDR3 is CASSLIAGDEQYF.